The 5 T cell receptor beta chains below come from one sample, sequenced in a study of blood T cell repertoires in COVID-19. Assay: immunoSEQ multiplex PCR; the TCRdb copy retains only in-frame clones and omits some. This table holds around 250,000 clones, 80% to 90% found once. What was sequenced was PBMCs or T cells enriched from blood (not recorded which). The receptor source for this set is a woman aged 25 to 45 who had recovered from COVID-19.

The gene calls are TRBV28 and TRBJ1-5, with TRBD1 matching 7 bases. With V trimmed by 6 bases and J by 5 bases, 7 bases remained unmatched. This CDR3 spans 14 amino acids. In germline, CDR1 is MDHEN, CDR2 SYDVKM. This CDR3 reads CASRTDRLHQPQHF. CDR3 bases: TGTGCCAGCAGAACGGACAGGCTACATCAGCCCCAGCATTTT. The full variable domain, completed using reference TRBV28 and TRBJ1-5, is DVKVTQSSRYLVKRTGEKVFLECVQDMDHENMFWYRQDPGLGLRLIYFSYDVKMKEKGDIPEGYSVSREKKERFSLILESASTNQTSMYLCASRTDRLHQPQHFGDGTRLSIL.

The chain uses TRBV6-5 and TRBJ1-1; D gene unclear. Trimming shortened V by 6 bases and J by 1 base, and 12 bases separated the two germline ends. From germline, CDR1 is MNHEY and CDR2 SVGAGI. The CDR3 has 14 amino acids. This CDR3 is CASSNLETNTEAFF. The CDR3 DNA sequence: TGTGCCAGCAGCAACCTAGAAACGAACACTGAAGCTTTCTTT.

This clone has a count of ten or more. The CDR3 sequence: CASRAQVSSYEQYF. In DNA form, the CDR3 reads TGTGCCAGCAGAGCACAGGTGTCTTCCTACGAGCAGTACTTC. The chain links TRBV2 to TRBJ2-7, with D possibly TRBD1 on 5 matching bases. CDR3 length: 14 residues. The V gene lost 6 bases and the J gene lost 1 base, with 13 bases spanning the gap. Germline V CDR1 and CDR2: SNHLY, FYNNEI. Looking up the rest from reference TRBV2 and TRBJ2-7 gives the full variable domain: EPEVTQTPSHQVTQMGQEVILRCVPISNHLYFYWYRQILGQKVEFLVSFYNNEISEKSEIFDDQFSVERPDGSNFTLKIRSTKLEDSAMYFCASRAQVSSYEQYFGPGTRLTVT.

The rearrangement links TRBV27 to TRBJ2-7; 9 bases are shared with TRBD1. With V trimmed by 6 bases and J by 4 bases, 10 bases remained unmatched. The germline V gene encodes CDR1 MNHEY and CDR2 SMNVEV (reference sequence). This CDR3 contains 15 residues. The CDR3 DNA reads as TGTGCCAGCAGCCTAGAACAGGGGGCAACTTACGAGCAGTACTTC. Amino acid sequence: CASSLEQGATYEQYF.

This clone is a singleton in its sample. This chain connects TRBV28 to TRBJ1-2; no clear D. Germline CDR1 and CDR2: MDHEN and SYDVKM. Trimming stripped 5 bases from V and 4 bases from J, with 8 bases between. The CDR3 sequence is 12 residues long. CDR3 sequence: CASSTWAYGYTF. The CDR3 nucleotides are TGTGCCAGCAGTACTTGGGCCTATGGCTACACCTTC.